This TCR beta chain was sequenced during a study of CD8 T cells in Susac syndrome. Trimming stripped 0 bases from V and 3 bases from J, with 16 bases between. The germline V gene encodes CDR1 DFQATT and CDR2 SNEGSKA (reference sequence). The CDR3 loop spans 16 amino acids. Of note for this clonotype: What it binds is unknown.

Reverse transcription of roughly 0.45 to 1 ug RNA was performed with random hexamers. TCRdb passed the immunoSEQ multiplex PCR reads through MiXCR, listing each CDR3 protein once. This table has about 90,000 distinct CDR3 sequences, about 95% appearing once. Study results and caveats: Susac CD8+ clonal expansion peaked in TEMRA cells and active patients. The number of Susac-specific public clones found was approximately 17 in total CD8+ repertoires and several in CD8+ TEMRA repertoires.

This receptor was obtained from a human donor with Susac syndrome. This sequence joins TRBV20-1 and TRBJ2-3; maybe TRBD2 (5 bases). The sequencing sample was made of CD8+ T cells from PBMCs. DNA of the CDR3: TGCAGTGCTAGAGATATGTTTCGAGGGTTAACAGATACGCAGTATTTT. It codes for CSARDMFRGLTDTQYF.